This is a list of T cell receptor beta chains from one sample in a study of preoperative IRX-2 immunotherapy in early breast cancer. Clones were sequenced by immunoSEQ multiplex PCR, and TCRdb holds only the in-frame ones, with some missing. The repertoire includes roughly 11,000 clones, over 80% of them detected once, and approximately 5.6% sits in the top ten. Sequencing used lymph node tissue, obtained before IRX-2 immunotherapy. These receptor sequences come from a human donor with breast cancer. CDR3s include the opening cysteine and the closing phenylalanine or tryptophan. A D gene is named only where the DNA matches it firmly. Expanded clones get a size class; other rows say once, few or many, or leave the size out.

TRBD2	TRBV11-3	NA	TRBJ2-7	CASSPTSGRYEQYF	TGTGCCAGCAGCCCGACTAGCGGGAGGTACGAGCAGTACTTC
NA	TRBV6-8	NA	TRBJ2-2	CASSPLRGAGELFF	TGTGCCAGCAGTCCCCTAAGGGGGGCCGGGGAGCTGTTTTTT
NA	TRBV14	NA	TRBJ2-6	CASTLSGANVLTF	TGTGCCAGCACCCTCTCTGGGGCCAACGTCCTGACTTTC
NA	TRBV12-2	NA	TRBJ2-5	CAPGTRGRGWETQYF	TGTGCCCCCGGAACCCGCGGGAGGGGGTGGGAGACCCAGTACTTC
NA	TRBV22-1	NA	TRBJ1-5	CAGRGLDQPQHF	TGTGCCGGTCGGGGTTTGGACCAGCCCCAGCATTTT
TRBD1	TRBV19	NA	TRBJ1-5	CASSKTGGSQPQHF	TGTGCCAGTAGTAAGACAGGGGGCAGTCAGCCCCAGCATTTT
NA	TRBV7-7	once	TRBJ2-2	CASSSAGSLKTGELFF	TGTGCCAGCAGCTCCGCCGGGTCCCTTAAGACCGGGGAGCTGTTTTTT
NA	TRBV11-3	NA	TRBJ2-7	CASSLEGGTISYEQYF	TGTGCCAGCAGCTTAGAGGGGGGGACAATATCCTACGAGCAGTACTTC
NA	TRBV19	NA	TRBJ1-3	CASSSLAASGNTIYF	TGTGCCAGTAGTAGCCTCGCGGCCTCTGGAAACACCATATATTTT
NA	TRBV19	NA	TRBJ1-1	CASSMVWTVNTEAFF	TGTGCCAGTAGTATGGTTTGGACAGTGAACACTGAAGCTTTCTTT
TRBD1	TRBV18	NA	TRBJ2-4	CASSPGTGGFLF	TGTGCCAGCTCACCTGGGACAGGGGGTTTCCTCTTC
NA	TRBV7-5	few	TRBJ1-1	CASSLWAGGSNTEAFF	NA
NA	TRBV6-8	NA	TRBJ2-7	CASSSNRVHEQYF	TGTGCCAGCAGTTCAAACAGGGTCCACGAGCAGTACTTC
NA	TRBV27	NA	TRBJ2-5	CATSDSGQVRETQYF	TGTGCCACCAGTGATTCAGGGCAGGTTCGGGAGACCCAGTACTTC
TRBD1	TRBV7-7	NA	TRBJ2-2	CASSLLRGPGELFF	TGTGCCAGCAGCTTGTTAAGGGGGCCCGGGGAGCTATTTTTT
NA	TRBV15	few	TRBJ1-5	CATSRGNSNQPQHF	TGTGCCACCAGCAGAGGTAATAGCAATCAGCCCCAGCATTTT
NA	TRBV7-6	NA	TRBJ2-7	CASSLADTGYYEQYF	TGTGCCAGCAGCTTAGCGGACACCGGTTACTACGAGCAGTACTTC
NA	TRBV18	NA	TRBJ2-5	CASSQTPYQETQYF	TGTGCCAGCTCACAGACACCGTACCAAGAGACCCAGTACTTC
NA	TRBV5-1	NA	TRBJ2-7	CASGSPDRDSEQYF	TGCGCCAGCGGATCCCCGGACAGAGACAGCGAGCAGTACTTC
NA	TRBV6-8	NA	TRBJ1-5	CASSYGGTYQPQHF	TGTGCCAGCAGTTACGGAGGGACTTATCAGCCCCAGCATTTT
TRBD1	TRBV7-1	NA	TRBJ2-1	CASSLGTGFYNEQFF	TGTGCCAGCAGCTTAGGGACAGGGTTCTACAATGAGCAGTTCTTC
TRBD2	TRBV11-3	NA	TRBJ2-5	CASSLSGRGETQYF	TGTGCCAGCAGCTTAAGCGGGAGGGGAGAGACCCAGTACTTC
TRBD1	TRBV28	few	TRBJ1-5	CASSPDRGRYQPQHF	TGTGCCAGCAGTCCGGACAGGGGGCGATATCAGCCCCAGCATTTT
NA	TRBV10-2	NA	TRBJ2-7	CASSIRQDSYEQYF	TGCGCCAGCAGCATTCGGCAGGACTCCTACGAGCAGTACTTC
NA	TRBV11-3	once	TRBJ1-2	CASSLETDLYGYTF	TGTGCCAGCAGCTTAGAAACGGACCTCTATGGCTACACCTTC
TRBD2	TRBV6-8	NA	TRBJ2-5	CASIPLRREGPNTQYF	TGTGCCAGCATCCCCCTGAGGCGGGAGGGTCCCAATACCCAGTACTTC
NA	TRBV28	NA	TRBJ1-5	CASTSAGYSNQPQHF	TGTGCCAGCACCTCCGCGGGCTATAGCAATCAGCCCCAGCATTTT
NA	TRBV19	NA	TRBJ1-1	CASSRGRENTEAFF	TGTGCCAGTAGTAGGGGACGGGAGAACACTGAAGCTTTCTTT
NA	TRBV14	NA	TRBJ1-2	CASGRDSVSYTF	TGTGCCAGCGGGAGAGACTCGGTGAGCTACACCTTC
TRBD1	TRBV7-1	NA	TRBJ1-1	CASSLRRTGVILNTEAFF	TGTGCCAGCAGCTTGAGGAGGACAGGGGTGATCCTGAACACTGAAGCTTTCTTT
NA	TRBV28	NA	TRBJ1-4	CASSLWGGGDEKLFF	TGTGCCAGCAGTTTATGGGGCGGGGGAGACGAAAAACTGTTTTTT
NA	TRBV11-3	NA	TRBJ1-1	CASSPQGGVNTEAFF	TGTGCCAGCAGCCCACAGGGTGGGGTGAACACTGAAGCTTTCTTT
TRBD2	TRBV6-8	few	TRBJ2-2	CASTPIRGGLRVGELFF	TGTGCCAGCACTCCCATTAGGGGAGGGTTACGCGTCGGGGAGCTGTTTTTT
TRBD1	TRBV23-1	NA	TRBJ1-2	CASSLAGQGVSGYTF	TGCGCCAGCAGCTTAGCGGGACAGGGAGTTAGCGGCTACACCTTC
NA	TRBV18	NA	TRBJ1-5	CASSGAPWGNQPQHF	TGTGCCAGCTCAGGAGCCCCGTGGGGCAATCAGCCCCAGCATTTT
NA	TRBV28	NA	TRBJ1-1	CASRLHRANTEAFF	TGTGCCAGCAGGCTACACAGGGCTAACACTGAAGCTTTCTTT
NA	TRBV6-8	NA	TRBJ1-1	CASSLLGLTEAFF	TGTGCCAGCAGTTTGTTAGGGTTAACTGAAGCTTTCTTT
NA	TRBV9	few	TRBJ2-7	CAIQIAAAYEQYF	TGTGCCATACAAATAGCGGCAGCCTACGAGCAGTACTTC
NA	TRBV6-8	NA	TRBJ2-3	CASLFRFTDTQYF	TGTGCCAGCTTGTTCCGGTTCACAGATACGCAGTATTTT
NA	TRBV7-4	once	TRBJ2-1	CASSLNNPLSTSSYNEQFF	TGTGCCAGCAGCTTGAATAACCCCCTTTCAACTAGCTCCTACAATGAGCAGTTCTTC
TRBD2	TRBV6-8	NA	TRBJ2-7	CASSRLAGTYEQYF	TGTGCCAGCAGTCGACTAGCGGGAACGTACGAGCAGTACTTC
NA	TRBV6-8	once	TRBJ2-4	CASSYSRGIGKNIQYF	TGTGCCAGCAGTTACTCGAGGGGGATAGGCAAAAACATTCAGTACTTC
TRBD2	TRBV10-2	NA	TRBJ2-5	CASRSLAGGKETQYF	TGCGCCAGCAGATCACTAGCGGGAGGGAAAGAGACCCAGTACTTC
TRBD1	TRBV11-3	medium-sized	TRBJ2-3	CASSPGGQGSDTQYF	TGTGCCAGCAGCCCGGGGGGACAGGGGTCAGATACGCAGTATTTT
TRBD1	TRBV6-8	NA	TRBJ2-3	CASSYSKDRVTGRITQYF	TGTGCCAGCAGTTACTCGAAGGACAGGGTTACAGGGCGGATTACGCAGTATTTT
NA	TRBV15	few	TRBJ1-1	CATRLSGSGVAEAFF	TGTGCCACCAGACTATCAGGGTCAGGGGTCGCTGAAGCTTTCTTT
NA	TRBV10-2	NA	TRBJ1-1	CASTRRSMNTEAFF	TGCGCCAGCACAAGACGGTCCATGAACACTGAAGCTTTCTTT
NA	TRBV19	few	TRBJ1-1	CASSIAPTMNTEAFF	TGTGCCAGTAGTATAGCCCCGACGATGAACACTGAAGCTTTCTTT
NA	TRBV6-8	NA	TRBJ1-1	CAIGVGTPGYTEAFF	TGTGCCATCGGTGTCGGCACCCCGGGGTACACTGAAGCTTTCTTT
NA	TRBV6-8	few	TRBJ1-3	CASSPYQRTVSGNTIYF	TGTGCCAGCAGTCCCTATCAACGGACAGTCTCTGGAAACACCATATATTTT
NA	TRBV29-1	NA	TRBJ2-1	CSVEGWGQGSSNEQFF	TGCAGCGTTGAAGGTTGGGGCCAGGGGTCCTCCAATGAGCAGTTCTTC